Below, 2 T cell receptor beta chains from the same sample are listed, as sequenced in a study of type 1 regulatory T cells. The antigens for these receptors are not known. TCRdb reprocessed the reads with MiXCR, giving one entry per CDR3 protein. The sample carries about 14,000 distinct CDR3 sequences, about 13% recorded once. The specimen was cultured T cells, either the whole culture or a sorted T cell fraction (not recorded which). Receptors were obtained from a human donor in good health.

This clonotype was counted many times. The chain combines TRBV28 with TRBJ1-1; D perhaps matches TRBD1 (5 bases). Trimming pared 6 bases from V and 3 bases from J, leaving 11 bases between. Germline V CDR1 and CDR2: MDHEN, SYDVKM. The CDR3 loop spans 13 amino acids. CDR3 DNA: TGTGCCAGCAGCTCAGGGTCGCACACTGAAGCTTTCTTT. Translating it yields CASSSGSHTEAFF.

This clonotype is deemed medium-sized (0.01 to 0.1%). The chain is built from TRBV25-1 and TRBJ2-1, with D perhaps TRBD2 (6 bases). Per germline, CDR1 MGHDK and CDR2 SYGVNS. The CDR3 runs 15 residues. Trimming removed 0 bases from V and 7 bases from J, with 13 bases in between. The chain's CDR3 is CASSEYGTGANEQFF. For the CDR3, the DNA is TGTGCCAGCAGTGAATACGGAACGGGAGCTAATGAGCAGTTCTTC.